The next 24 T cell receptor beta chains were all read from a single sample in a study of blood T cell repertoires in COVID-19. Assay: immunoSEQ multiplex PCR; the TCRdb copy retains only in-frame clones and omits some. The sample carries 110,000 to 150,000 clones, about nine tenths recorded once. The sample taken for sequencing was PBMCs or T cells enriched from blood (not recorded which). These receptors were obtained from a middle-aged man who had recovered from COVID-19.

This clone was seen a handful of times. This chain links TRBV4-3 with TRBJ2-7; tentatively, D is TRBD2 (5 bases). The germline gives CDR1 LGHNA, CDR2 YSLEER. V lost 3 bases to trimming and J lost 7 bases, with 16 bases between them. The CDR3 length is 14 residues. This CDR3 reads CASSHARHSGEQYF. The DNA of the CDR3 is TGCGCCAGCAGCCACGCCAGACACTCGGGGGAGCAGTACTTC.

This clone appeared a single time. The chain has TRBV6-2 or TRBV6-3 and TRBJ2-7; the match to TRBD2 covers 11 bases. V was clipped by 5 bases and J by 2 bases; unmatched bases: 8. There are 16 residues in the CDR3. CDR1 and CDR2 (germline): MNHEY, SVGEGT. The CDR3 DNA sequence: TGTGCCAGCAGTCCCGGGACTAGCGGCCCTACCTACGAGCAGTACTTC. This encodes CASSPGTSGPTYEQYF.

CDR3 nucleotide sequence: TGTGCCAGCAGCGTGAACAGCGGGAGGAACATTCAGTACTTC. Translated, it gives CASSVNSGRNIQYF. The gene calls are TRBV7-9 and TRBJ2-4; the match to TRBD2 covers 9 bases. The CDR3 runs 14 residues. V was clipped by 5 bases and J by 7 bases; unmatched bases: 6. Germline values: CDR1 SEHNR, CDR2 FQNEAQ (reference sequence). The full variable domain, with the rest looked up from reference TRBV7-9 and TRBJ2-4, is DTGVSQNPRHKITKRGQNVTFRCDPISEHNRLYWYRQTLGQGPEFLTYFQNEAQLEKSRLLSDRFSAERPKGSFSTLEIQRTEQGDSAMYLCASSVNSGRNIQYFGAGTRLSVL.

The rearrangement joins TRBV18 to TRBJ2-1; 9 nucleotides align to TRBD2. The CDR3 is 17 amino acids. Germline CDR1 KGHSH, CDR2 LQKENI. V dropped 4 bases and J dropped 5; count of bases not matched to a gene: 12. CDR3 loop: CASSRLTGGGDNNEQFF. The CDR3 nucleotides read TGTGCCAGCTCACGCCTAACCGGCGGGGGGGACAACAATGAGCAGTTCTTC.

The rearrangement joins TRBV7-8 to TRBJ2-7; D might be TRBD2 (5 bases). There are 16 residues in the CDR3. Germline lookup yields CDR1 SGHVS and CDR2 FQNEAQ. V was trimmed by 2 bases and J by 7 bases, leaving 21 bases between them. This chain's CDR3 is CASSLLPRASAREQYF. CDR3 nucleotide sequence: TGTGCCAGCAGCTTACTCCCGAGGGCCTCAGCGAGGGAGCAGTACTTC.

The chain employs TRBV30 and TRBJ1-5; no clear D. Germline V gives CDR1 GTSNPN, CDR2 SVGIG (reference sequence). V lost 2 bases and J 7 bases, leaving 12 bases between the germline ends. The CDR3 is 13 residues long. The CDR3 loop is CAWSMRVEQPQHF. CDR3 sequence (DNA): TGTGCCTGGAGTATGCGGGTCGAACAGCCCCAGCATTTT.

The rearrangement links TRBV7-3 to TRBJ1-1; 9 bases are a match to TRBD1. The germline gives CDR1 SGHTA, CDR2 FQGTGA. Unmatched junction bases numbered 4, after V lost 6 bases and J lost 5 bases. This CDR3 region has 13 residues. The CDR3 region has the DNA TGTGCCAGCAGTCGAGGACAGGGGACTGAAGCTTTCTTT. The encoded protein is CASSRGQGTEAFF.

This chain uses TRBV7-9 with TRBJ1-4; D unclear. Trimming took 5 bases from V and 7 from J, leaving 8 bases between them. There are 12 residues in the CDR3. CDR1 is SEHNR and CDR2 is FQNEAQ in the germline V gene (reference sequence). The CDR3 DNA reads as TGTGCCAGCAGCCCGTATTCTGAAAAACTGTTTTTT. Residues: CASSPYSEKLFF.

The chain joins TRBV3-1 (or the pseudogene TRBV3-2) to TRBJ2-7; 8 positions agree with TRBD1. Trimming removed 4 bases from V and 3 bases from J; junction bases left unmatched: 20. The germline V gene encodes CDR1 LGHDT and CDR2 YNNKEL (reference sequence). This CDR3 comprises 19 residues. CDR3 sequence: CASSPIAAKLWTGNYEQYV. As DNA, the CDR3 is TGTGCCAGCAGCCCCATAGCAGCCAAGCTGTGGACAGGGAACTACGAGCAGTACGTC.

The table lists this clone with a few counts. This chain uses TRBV18 with TRBJ2-1; 10 nucleotides match TRBD1. CDR1 is KGHSH, CDR2 LQKENI, per germline. V shed 4 bases and J 5 bases; nucleotides not matched to a gene: 5. CDR3 length: 15 amino acids. The CDR3 here is CASSHRQGADNEQFF. The CDR3 bases are TGTGCCAGCTCACACAGACAGGGGGCCGACAATGAGCAGTTCTTC.

The V call is TRBV28, the J call TRBJ2-7, with D possibly TRBD1 on 6 matching bases. The ends were cut back, 6 bases at V and 3 bases at J, with 18 bases in the middle. The germline V gene encodes CDR1 MDHEN and CDR2 SYDVKM. The CDR3 has 15 amino acids. CDR3 region: CASRVRRGANYEQYF. The CDR3 DNA reads as TGTGCCAGCAGGGTACGCAGGGGCGCCAACTACGAGCAGTACTTC.

V is TRBV5-1 and J is TRBJ2-7; TRBD2 agrees at 7 bases. V was clipped by 3 bases and J by 5 bases; unmatched bases: 11. Looked up from germline, CDR1 is SGHRS and CDR2 is YFSETQ. The length of the CDR3 is 15 residues. CDR3 protein: CASSWGGGSDNEQYF. The CDR3 DNA is TGCGCCAGCAGCTGGGGTGGCGGGAGTGACAACGAGCAGTACTTC.

V usage is TRBV4-1 and J usage is TRBJ1-4; no firm D call. Per germline, CDR1 MGHRA and CDR2 YSYEKL. V was shortened by 0 bases and J by 10 bases, with 9 bases between the two germline ends. The CDR3 spans 13 residues. This chain's CDR3 is CASSQDNSRKLFF. CDR3 bases: TGCGCCAGCAGCCAAGATAATTCCCGAAAACTGTTTTTT.

The V gene is TRBV6-5, the J gene TRBJ2-7; the match to TRBD2 covers 10 bases. Trimming removed 2 bases from V and 7 bases from J; junction bases left unmatched: 8. Germline V gives CDR1 MNHEY, CDR2 SVGAGI. This CDR3 has 15 residues. CDR3 DNA: TGTGCCAGCAGTTACGTTACTAGCGGGGCGCGAGAGCAGTACTTC. Translated, it gives CASSYVTSGAREQYF.

This clone has a handful of counts. The rearrangement links TRBV30 to TRBJ1-5; D is unclear. This CDR3 is built from 12 residues. V was clipped by 0 bases and J by 4 bases, with 4 bases between them. Looked up from germline, CDR1 is GTSNPN and CDR2 is SVGIG (reference sequence). The DNA of the CDR3 is TGTGCCTGGAGTGTACAGAATCAGCCCCAGCATTTT. As protein: CAWSVQNQPQHF.

This clone was recorded only once. The rearrangement links TRBV12-2 to TRBJ1-3; no check of the table's D call, TRBD1, against the DNA was made. TRBV12-2 is a pseudogene. The length of the CDR3 is 17 residues. CDR3 residues: CASRFRRDRSSGNTIYF. The CDR3 coding sequence is TGTGCAAGTCGCTTTAGAAGGGACAGAAGCTCTGGAAACACCATATATTTT.

In its sample, this clone was seen once. This sequence joins TRBV7-2 and TRBJ1-2; D gene unclear. Per the germline V gene, CDR1 is SGHTA and CDR2 is FQGNSA. V was pared by 5 bases and J by 2 bases, with 15 bases between. The CDR3 has 15 residues. CDR3 residues: CASSPTVLLNYGYTF. In DNA, the CDR3 is TGTGCCAGCAGCCCCACAGTGCTTTTAAACTATGGCTACACCTTC.

The rearrangement links TRBV5-4 to TRBJ2-5; D is unresolved. This CDR3 contains 12 residues. Germline lookup yields CDR1 SGHNT and CDR2 YYREEE (reference sequence). The V gene lost 2 bases and the J gene lost 4 bases, with 6 bases spanning the gap. In nucleotides, the CDR3 is TGTGCCAGCAGCTTTTCGTCAGAGACCCAGTACTTC. Translating gives CASSFSSETQYF.

This sequence joins TRBV19 and TRBJ2-5; 9 positions agree with TRBD1. The CDR3 loop spans 16 amino acids. The germline gives CDR1 LNHDA, CDR2 SQIVND (reference sequence). V shed 3 bases and J 1 base; nucleotides not matched to a gene: 6. The CDR3 DNA is TGTGCCAGTAGTATGGGCCCGACAGGGGGCCAAGAGACCCAGTACTTC. This gives the protein CASSMGPTGGQETQYF.

The gene calls are TRBV4-2 and TRBJ2-2; maybe TRBD2 (5 bases). Germline lookup yields CDR1 LGHNA and CDR2 YNFKEQ. The germline V and J ends were trimmed by 1 base and 0 bases, with 9 bases remaining between them. This CDR3 spans 16 amino acids. The CDR3 bases are TGTGCCAGCAGCCAAGTTGCGGACTCGAACACCGGGGAGCTGTTTTTT. This gives the protein CASSQVADSNTGELFF.

This rearrangement joins TRBV19 to TRBJ1-5, with D possibly TRBD1 on 6 matching bases. V was cut by 4 bases and J by 3 bases, with 13 bases left in between. Germline V gene data show CDR1 as LNHDA and CDR2 as SQIVND (reference sequence). This CDR3 is built from 15 residues. The CDR3 DNA is TGTGCCAGTAGTACGACGGACAGTCTCAATCAGCCCCAGCATTTT. This translates into CASSTTDSLNQPQHF.

The chain links TRBV5-1 to TRBJ1-4; TRBD1 is a possible D gene (5 bases). CDR3 size: 15 residues. Germline loops: CDR1 SGHRS, CDR2 YFSETQ. V lost 4 bases to trimming and J lost 7 bases, with 17 bases between them. The CDR3 DNA is TGCGCCAGCAGCCTGGAGGGGCAGAGCCTTGAAAAACTGTTTTTT. Its protein product is CASSLEGQSLEKLFF.

The chain combines TRBV3-1 (or the pseudogene TRBV3-2) with TRBJ1-6; 8 nucleotides agree with TRBD1. The trim removed 5 bases at V and 6 bases at J, leaving 6 bases unmatched. CDR1 is LGHDT, CDR2 YNNKEL, per germline (reference sequence). The CDR3 runs 15 residues. The CDR3 spells CASSSRDRFNSPLHF. The CDR3 bases are TGTGCCAGCAGCTCCCGGGACAGGTTTAATTCACCCCTCCACTTT.

V usage is TRBV19 and J usage is TRBJ1-3; no definite D call. Deletions cut 0 bases from V and 0 bases from J, with 9 bases between. From germline, CDR1 is LNHDA and CDR2 SQIVND (reference sequence). There are 16 residues in the CDR3. This CDR3 reads CASSIEMVSSGNTIYF. As DNA, the CDR3 is TGTGCCAGTAGTATAGAAATGGTCAGCTCTGGAAACACCATATATTTT.